The 15 T cell receptor beta chains below all came from one sample that was sequenced in a study of blood T cell repertoires in COVID-19 (dated by TCRdb to the early 2020s). Library construction relied on the immunoSEQ multiplex PCR assay. TCRdb retrieved this table from immuneACCESS and kept in-frame rearrangements only. Not all clones are present; in checked studies, unresolved V genes account for under half, and no reason is known for the remainder. In all, the sample holds 150,000 or so clones, and approximately 86% of those were seen once. The ten largest clones capture roughly 0.99% of the sample. The sample was peripheral blood. These receptors came from a young man with acute or convalescent COVID-19.

As to this clone: Other DNA variants within this sample encode the same CDR3. This chain links TRBV5-1 with TRBJ1-1; no reliable D call. The CDR3 length is 14 residues. CDR1 SGHRS and CDR2 YFSETQ come from the germline V gene. Trimming removed 0 bases at V and 2 bases at J, with 8 bases between. DNA for the CDR3: TGCGCCAGCAGCTTGGGTGCAGGTAACACTGAAGCTTTCTTT. It specifies CASSLGAGNTEAFF.

The rearrangement links TRBV30 to TRBJ1-3, with D perhaps matching TRBD1 (5 bases). Germline V CDR1 and CDR2: GTSNPN, SVGIG (reference sequence). The CDR3 extends over 13 amino acids. V was pared by 5 bases and J by 0 bases, with 8 bases between. CDR3: CAWGHPSGNTIYF. As DNA, the CDR3 is TGTGCCTGGGGACATCCCTCTGGAAACACCATATATTTT.

This chain joins TRBV19 and TRBJ1-2; maybe TRBD1 (6 bases). Trimming shortened V by 6 bases and J by 4 bases, and 12 bases separated the two germline ends. This CDR3 is 13 amino acids long. Germline V lookup: CDR1 LNHDA, CDR2 SQIVND (reference sequence). The CDR3 sequence: CASSPGQPYGYTF. CDR3 nucleotide sequence: TGTGCCAGTAGCCCTGGACAGCCCTATGGCTACACCTTC.

This chain joins TRBV2 and TRBJ1-2; perhaps TRBD1 as D (6 bases). V lost 8 bases and J lost 5, with 21 bases in between. The germline V gene encodes CDR1 SNHLY and CDR2 FYNNEI. The CDR3 totals 15 residues. The CDR3 sequence: CASSPPGVGEYGYTF. The CDR3 region has the DNA TGTGCCAGCTCCCCCCCAGGGGTAGGAGAGTATGGCTACACCTTC.

This chain connects TRBV21-1 to TRBJ2-7; the listed D gene, TRBD1, was not tested against the DNA. TRBV21-1 is labeled a pseudogene. There are 17 residues in the CDR3. CDR3 bases: TGTGCCAGCAGCAAAGAGGCCCCAGGGGGTCAACACTACGAGCAGTACGTC. Amino acid sequence: CASSKEAPGGQHYEQYV.

The chain is built from TRBV19 and TRBJ1-4, with 7 bases aligning to TRBD1. V shed 6 bases and J 7 bases; nucleotides not matched to a gene: 8. Germline V gene data show CDR1 as LNHDA and CDR2 as SQIVND (reference sequence). CDR3 size: 14 residues. The CDR3 DNA reads as TGTGCCAGTAGCACACAGGGGAGCAGTGAAAAACTGTTTTTT. Translating it yields CASSTQGSSEKLFF.

The gene calls are TRBV24-1 and TRBJ2-2; 8 bases line up with TRBD1. This CDR3 is 16 amino acids long. Germline V gives CDR1 KGHDR, CDR2 SFDVKD. V was pared by 0 bases and J by 6 bases, with 5 bases of the junction left unmatched. This CDR3 is CATSDLPGQGAGELFF. DNA for the CDR3: TGTGCCACCAGTGATTTGCCCGGACAGGGTGCCGGGGAGCTGTTTTTT.

This chain connects TRBV6-2 or TRBV6-3 to TRBJ1-5; 7 bases are shared with TRBD1. Trimming at V came to 6 bases and at J to 4 bases, leaving 12 bases not matched to a gene. In germline, CDR1 is MNHEY, CDR2 SVGEGT. The CDR3 runs 16 residues. CDR3 sequence: CASSQLTEGANQPQHF. As DNA, the CDR3 is TGTGCCAGCAGCCAGTTAACCGAGGGGGCGAATCAGCCCCAGCATTTT.

This chain uses TRBV3-1 (or the pseudogene TRBV3-2) with TRBJ1-1; D call uncertain. Trimming removed 1 base at V and 4 bases at J, with 10 bases between. Germline V gene lookup returns CDR1 LGHDT and CDR2 YNNKEL (reference sequence). The CDR3 consists of 14 residues. CDR3 in DNA: TGTGCCAGCAGCCAAGCGGGTAGGAGCACTGAAGCTTTCTTT. It encodes CASSQAGRSTEAFF.

This chain links TRBV2 with TRBJ2-5, with a weak D call TRBD2 (6 bases). Per the germline V gene, CDR1 is SNHLY and CDR2 is FYNNEI. The CDR3 has 11 amino acids. Between the trimmed V and J ends, which lost 11 bases and 3 bases, there was a span of 10 bases. As DNA, the CDR3 is TGTGCCCTGACTAGGGAAGAGACCCAGTACTTC. Amino acid sequence: CALTREETQYF.

The chain carries TRBV6-5 and TRBJ1-1; D uncertain. Trimming took 8 bases from V and 11 from J, leaving 15 bases between them. CDR3 length: 11 amino acids. Germline CDR1 MNHEY, CDR2 SVGAGI. CDR3: CASFDQRRAFF. The CDR3 nucleotides read TGTGCCAGCTTTGATCAGCGGCGGGCTTTCTTT.

This rearrangement joins TRBV2 to TRBJ2-3; the match to TRBD1 covers 11 bases. CDR3 size: 14 residues. From germline, CDR1 is SNHLY and CDR2 FYNNEI. V lost 4 bases to trimming and J lost 4 bases; unmatched junction nucleotides: 1. The CDR3 is CASSVGQGADTQYF. As DNA, the CDR3 is TGTGCCAGCAGTGTGGGACAGGGGGCAGATACGCAGTATTTT.

To note about this clone: Other DNA sequences in this sample translate to the same CDR3. The chain links TRBV19 to TRBJ1-3; D may be TRBD1 (6 bases). Trimming cost V 6 bases and J 0 bases, with 9 bases left between them. CDR1 is LNHDA and CDR2 is SQIVND in the germline V gene (reference sequence). The CDR3 runs 14 residues. CDR3 DNA: TGTGCCAGTAGCACAGGGTACTCTGGAAACACCATATATTTT. Translating it yields CASSTGYSGNTIYF.

Turning to this clone: This same CDR3 is encoded by further DNA sequences in the sample. This chain connects TRBV12-3 or TRBV12-4 to TRBJ1-2, with 7 bases identical to TRBD1. This CDR3 comprises 13 residues. J was trimmed by 2 bases and V by 6 bases; bases with no gene match: 3. CDR3 DNA sequence: TGTGCCAGCAGCCAGGGACAGAACTATGGCTACACCTTC. This gives the protein CASSQGQNYGYTF.

This rearrangement joins TRBV5-8 to TRBJ1-1; D is undetermined. Germline loops: CDR1 SGHTS, CDR2 YDEGEE. Trimming pared 2 bases from V and 0 bases from J, leaving 8 bases between. The CDR3 is 14 amino acids. The CDR3 reads CASSFGRLNTEAFF. CDR3 bases: TGTGCCAGCAGCTTTGGCAGGTTGAACACTGAAGCTTTCTTT.